This entry lists 9 T cell receptor beta chains sequenced from one sample in a study of Japanese encephalitis immunity and Zika vaccine responses. CFSE-labeled PBMCs were cultured around six days with peptide pools, each at 1 ug/mL. The sort collected unfixed, live, CD56-CD19-CD16-CD3+CD4+ CFSE-low proliferating CD4 T cells. TCRdb redid the calling of the 5' RACE reads with MiXCR, one entry per CDR3 protein. The table includes just under 500 distinct CDR3 sequences, approximately 7% detected once. Sequenced here: antigen-activated CD4+ T cells from blood, cultured, sampled during a Zika inactivated vaccine study. Source of these receptors: an adult woman who received an inactivated Zika virus vaccine.

This clonotype was counted only a few times. The chain carries TRBV24-1 and TRBJ2-3, with 11 bases lining up with TRBD2. The germline V gene encodes CDR1 KGHDR and CDR2 SFDVKD. Trimming cost V 4 bases and J 2 bases; bases outside gene matches: 10. This CDR3 comprises 18 residues. The CDR3 here is CATSEIAGGPSFTDTQYF. CDR3 nucleotides: TGTGCCACCAGTGAAATAGCGGGGGGGCCGTCATTCACAGATACGCAGTATTTT.

By frequency in the sample, this clonotype is medium-sized (0.01 to 0.1%). The chain combines TRBV18 with TRBJ1-1; the D is unclear. The V and J ends lost 5 bases and 8 bases respectively, with 18 bases between them. Germline CDR1 reads KGHSH; CDR2 reads LQKENI. CDR3 length equals 14 residues. In nucleotides, the CDR3 is TGTGCCAGCTCATCCAACCAGGAATTTAGCGAAGCTTTCTTT. Translating it yields CASSSNQEFSEAFF.

By frequency in the sample, this clonotype is medium-sized. The chain has TRBV7-9 and TRBJ1-2; D remains ambiguous. The CDR3 extends over 12 amino acids. The V end was cut by 3 bases, the J end by 2 bases, with 4 bases between. Germline CDR1 reads SEHNR; CDR2 reads FQNEAQ (reference sequence). The CDR3: CASSFRNYGYTF. The CDR3 DNA reads TGTGCCAGCAGCTTCAGGAACTATGGCTACACCTTC. Combining the CDR3 with reference TRBV7-9 and TRBJ1-2 gives the whole variable domain DTGVSQNPRHKITKRGQNVTFRCDPISEHNRLYWYRQTLGQGPEFLTYFQNEAQLEKSRLLSDRFSAERPKGSFSTLEIQRTEQGDSAMYLCASSFRNYGYTFGSGTRLTVV.

This clonotype is termed medium-sized. The chain couples TRBV3-1 to TRBJ2-1, with TRBD2 identical over 8 bases. Germline V lookup: CDR1 LGHDT, CDR2 YNNKEL (reference sequence). The CDR3 has 16 residues. The trim removed 4 bases at V and 7 bases at J, leaving 12 bases unmatched. The CDR3 sequence: CASSLLAGTGGNEQFF. The DNA for the CDR3 is TGTGCCAGCAGCCTGCTAGCGGGCACGGGGGGAAATGAGCAGTTCTTC.

By share, this clonotype counts as medium-sized (0.01 to 0.1%). This chain connects TRBV27 to TRBJ2-5; TRBD1 might be the D (6 bases). The V gene lost 0 bases and the J gene lost 5 bases, with 13 bases spanning the gap. This CDR3 is 15 amino acids long. The germline CDR1 and CDR2 sequences are MNHEY and SMNVEV (reference sequence). The chain's CDR3 is CASSLSRGYRETQYF. DNA of the CDR3: TGTGCCAGCAGTTTATCAAGGGGGTACCGGGAGACCCAGTACTTC.

This clonotype is labeled medium-sized. This chain's CDR3 is CASSLTGSYGYTF. DNA for the CDR3: TGTGCCAGCAGCTTAACAGGGAGCTATGGCTACACCTTC. The genes are TRBV7-2 and TRBJ1-2, with D possibly matching TRBD1 (6 bases). Germline CDR1 reads SGHTA; CDR2 reads FQGNSA. With 2 bases removed from V and 4 bases from J, the gap between germline ends came to 8 bases. The length of the CDR3 is 13 residues.

In its sample, this clonotype is large. The CDR3 DNA is TGTGCCAGCAGCTTCGGACAGGGGGTTACGTACTTC. Translating it yields CASSFGQGVTYF. V usage is TRBV7-9 and J usage is TRBJ2-7, with 10 bases identical to TRBD1. Germline V gene sequence: CDR1 SEHNR, CDR2 FQNEAQ (reference sequence). Trimming cost V 3 bases and J 12 bases; bases outside gene matches: 5. This CDR3 contains 12 residues. Full variable domain (rest looked up from reference TRBV7-9 and TRBJ2-7): DTGVSQNPRHKITKRGQNVTFRCDPISEHNRLYWYRQTLGQGPEFLTYFQNEAQLEKSRLLSDRFSAERPKGSFSTLEIQRTEQGDSAMYLCASSFGQGVTYFGPGTRLTVT.

This clonotype has ten or more counts. The chain employs TRBV28 and TRBJ2-3; D is possibly TRBD2 (6 bases). V dropped 4 bases and J dropped 0 bases, with 20 bases sitting between them. The CDR3 runs 18 residues. The germline V gene has CDR1 MDHEN and CDR2 SYDVKM. CDR3: CASSSLGLGSGSTDTQYF. CDR3 coding DNA: TGTGCCAGCAGTTCCCTGGGGTTAGGTAGCGGAAGCACAGATACGCAGTATTTT.

By share, this clonotype ranks as medium-sized. The chain combines TRBV4-1 with TRBJ2-4; tentative D call: TRBD2 (6 bases). V lost 4 bases and J lost 5, with 15 bases in between. The germline gives CDR1 MGHRA, CDR2 YSYEKL. This CDR3 is built from 15 residues. The CDR3 region is CASSRLREVQNIQYF. The DNA for the CDR3 is TGCGCCAGCAGCCGCCTCAGGGAGGTCCAAAACATTCAGTACTTC.